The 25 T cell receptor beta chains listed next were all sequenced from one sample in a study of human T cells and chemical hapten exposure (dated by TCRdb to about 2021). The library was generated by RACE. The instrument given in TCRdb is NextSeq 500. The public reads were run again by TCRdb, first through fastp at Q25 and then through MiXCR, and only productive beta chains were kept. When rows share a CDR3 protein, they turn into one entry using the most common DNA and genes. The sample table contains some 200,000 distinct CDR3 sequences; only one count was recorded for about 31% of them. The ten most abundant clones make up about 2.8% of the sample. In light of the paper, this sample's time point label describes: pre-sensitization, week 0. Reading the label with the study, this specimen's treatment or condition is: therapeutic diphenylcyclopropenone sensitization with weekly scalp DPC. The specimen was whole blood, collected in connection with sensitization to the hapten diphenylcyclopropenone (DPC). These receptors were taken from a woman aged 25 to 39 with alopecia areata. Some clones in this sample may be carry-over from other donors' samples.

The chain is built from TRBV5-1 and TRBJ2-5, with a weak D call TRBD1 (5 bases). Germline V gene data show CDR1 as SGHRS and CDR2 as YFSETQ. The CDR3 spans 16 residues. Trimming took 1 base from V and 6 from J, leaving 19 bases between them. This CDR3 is CASSLRRGKSRKTQYF. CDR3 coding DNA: TGCGCCAGCAGCTTGAGAAGGGGTAAATCTAGGAAGACCCAGTACTTC.

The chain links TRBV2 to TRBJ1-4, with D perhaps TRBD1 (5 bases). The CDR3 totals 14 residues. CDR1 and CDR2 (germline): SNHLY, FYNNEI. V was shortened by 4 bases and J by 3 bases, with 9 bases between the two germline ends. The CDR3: CASSVGTANEKLFF. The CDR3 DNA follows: TGTGCCAGCAGTGTTGGGACGGCTAATGAAAAACTGTTTTTT.

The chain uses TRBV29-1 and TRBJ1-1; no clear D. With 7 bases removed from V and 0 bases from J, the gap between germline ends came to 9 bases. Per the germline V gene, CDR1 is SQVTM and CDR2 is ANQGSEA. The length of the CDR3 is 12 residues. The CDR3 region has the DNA TGCAGCGGGGGATACATGAACACTGAAGCTTTCTTT. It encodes CSGGYMNTEAFF.

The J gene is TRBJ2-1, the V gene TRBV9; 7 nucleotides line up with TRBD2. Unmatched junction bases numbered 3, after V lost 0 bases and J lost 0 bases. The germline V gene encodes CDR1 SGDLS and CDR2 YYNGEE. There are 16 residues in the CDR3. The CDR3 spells CASSVGSSGSYNEQFF. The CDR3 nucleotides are TGTGCCAGCAGCGTAGGCTCTAGCGGCTCCTACAATGAGCAGTTCTTC. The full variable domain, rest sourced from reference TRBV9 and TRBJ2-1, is DSGVTQTPKHLITATGQRVTLRCSPRSGDLSVYWYQQSLDQGLQFLIQYYNGEERAKGNILERFSAQQFPDLHSELNLSSLELGDSALYFCASSVGSSGSYNEQFFGPGTRLTVL.

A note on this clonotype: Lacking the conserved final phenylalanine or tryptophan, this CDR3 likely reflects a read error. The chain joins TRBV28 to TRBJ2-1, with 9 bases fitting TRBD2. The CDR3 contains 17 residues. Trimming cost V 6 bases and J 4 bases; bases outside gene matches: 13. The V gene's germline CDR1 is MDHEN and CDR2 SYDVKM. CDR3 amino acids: CASSMTSGRTVYNEQFI. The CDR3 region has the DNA TGTGCCAGCAGCATGACTAGCGGAAGAACAGTTTACAATGAGCAGTTCATC.

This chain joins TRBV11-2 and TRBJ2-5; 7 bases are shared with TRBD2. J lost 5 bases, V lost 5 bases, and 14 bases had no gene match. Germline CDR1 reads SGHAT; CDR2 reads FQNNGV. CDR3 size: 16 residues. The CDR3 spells CASSPVHAGAGETQYF. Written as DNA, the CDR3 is TGTGCCAGCAGCCCCGTCCATGCGGGAGCTGGGGAGACCCAGTACTTC. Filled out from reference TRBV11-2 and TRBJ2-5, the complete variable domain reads EAGVAQSPRYKIIEKRQSVAFWCNPISGHATLYWYQQILGQGPKLLIQFQNNGVVDDSQLPKDRFSAERLKGVDSTLKIQPAKLEDSAVYLCASSPVHAGAGETQYFGPGTRLLVL.

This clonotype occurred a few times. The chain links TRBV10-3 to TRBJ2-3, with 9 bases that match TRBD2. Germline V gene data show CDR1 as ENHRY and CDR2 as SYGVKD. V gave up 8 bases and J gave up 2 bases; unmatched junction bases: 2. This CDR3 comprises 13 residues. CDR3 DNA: TGTGCCATCCTAGCGGGGATCACAGATACGCAGTATTTT. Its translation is CAILAGITDTQYF.

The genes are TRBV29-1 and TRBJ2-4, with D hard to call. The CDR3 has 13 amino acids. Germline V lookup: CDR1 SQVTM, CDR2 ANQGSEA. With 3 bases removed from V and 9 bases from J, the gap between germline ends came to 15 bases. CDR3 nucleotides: TGCAGCGTTGATAGTCAGTCCGAAGGCATTCAGTACTTC. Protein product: CSVDSQSEGIQYF.

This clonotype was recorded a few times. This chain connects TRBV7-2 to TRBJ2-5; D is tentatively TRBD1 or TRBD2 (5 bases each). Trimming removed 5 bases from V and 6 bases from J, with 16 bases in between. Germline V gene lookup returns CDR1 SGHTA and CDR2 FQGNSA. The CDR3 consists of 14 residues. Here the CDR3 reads CASSPIWGKQTQYF. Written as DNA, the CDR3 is TGTGCCAGCAGCCCAATTTGGGGGAAACAGACCCAGTACTTC.

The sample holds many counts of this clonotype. CDR3 protein: CASVRTGFYEQYF. The CDR3 DNA is TGTGCCAGCGTTCGTACAGGTTTTTACGAGCAGTACTTC. This chain joins TRBV28 and TRBJ2-7, with a tentative D call TRBD1 (5 bases). Germline V gene lookup returns CDR1 MDHEN and CDR2 SYDVKM. The CDR3 spans 13 residues. Trimming shortened V by 8 bases and J by 4 bases, and 15 bases separated the two germline ends.

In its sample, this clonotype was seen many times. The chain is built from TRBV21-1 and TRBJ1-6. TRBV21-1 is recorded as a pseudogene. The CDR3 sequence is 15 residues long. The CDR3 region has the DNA TGTGCCAGCAGCTCTAGGCCCTACGGGGGTTCACCCCTCCACTTT. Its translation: CASSSRPYGGSPLHF.

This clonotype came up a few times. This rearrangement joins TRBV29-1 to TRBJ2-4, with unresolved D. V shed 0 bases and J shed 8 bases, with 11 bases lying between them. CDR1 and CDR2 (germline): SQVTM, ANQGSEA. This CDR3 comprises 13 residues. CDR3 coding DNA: TGCAGCGTTGAAGAATCCAGGTGGGACATTCAGTACTTC. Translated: CSVEESRWDIQYF.

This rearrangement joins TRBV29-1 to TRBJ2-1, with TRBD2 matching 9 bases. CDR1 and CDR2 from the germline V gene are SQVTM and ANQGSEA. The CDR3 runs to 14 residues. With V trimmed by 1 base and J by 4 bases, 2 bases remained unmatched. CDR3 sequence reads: CSVEVTSGYNEQFF. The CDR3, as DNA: TGCAGCGTTGAAGTGACTAGCGGTTACAATGAGCAGTTCTTC.

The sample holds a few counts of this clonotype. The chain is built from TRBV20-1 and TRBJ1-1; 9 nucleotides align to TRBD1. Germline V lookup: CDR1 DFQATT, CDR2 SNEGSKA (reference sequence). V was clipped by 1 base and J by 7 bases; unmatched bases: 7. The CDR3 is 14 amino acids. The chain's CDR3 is CSARAGTGLDEAFF. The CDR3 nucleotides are TGCAGTGCTAGAGCCGGGACAGGGCTGGATGAAGCTTTCTTT.

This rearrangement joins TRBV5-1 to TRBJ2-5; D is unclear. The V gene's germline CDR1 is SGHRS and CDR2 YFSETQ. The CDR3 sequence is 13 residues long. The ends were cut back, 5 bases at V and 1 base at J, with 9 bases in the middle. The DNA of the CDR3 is TGCGCCAGCAGTAACCAAATCCAAGAGACCCAGTACTTC. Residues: CASSNQIQETQYF.

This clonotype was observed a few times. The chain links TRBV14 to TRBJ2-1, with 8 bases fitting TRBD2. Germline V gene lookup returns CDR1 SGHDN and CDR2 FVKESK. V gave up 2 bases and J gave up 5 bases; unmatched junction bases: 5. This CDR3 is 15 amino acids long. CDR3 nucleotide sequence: TGTGCCAGCAGCCAACGTCTAGCGGGTAACAATGAGCAGTTCTTC. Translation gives CASSQRLAGNNEQFF.

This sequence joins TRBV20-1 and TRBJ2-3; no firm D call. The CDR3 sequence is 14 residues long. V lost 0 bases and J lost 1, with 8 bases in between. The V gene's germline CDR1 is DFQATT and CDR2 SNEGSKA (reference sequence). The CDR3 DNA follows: TGCAGTGCTAGAGATACGGGCGGCACAGATACGCAGTATTTT. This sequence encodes CSARDTGGTDTQYF.

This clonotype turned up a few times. The CDR3 DNA reads TGCAGCGTTGGCCAAGGGGGTCGGCCTGAAGCTTTCTTT. As protein: CSVGQGGRPEAFF. The chain combines TRBV29-1 with TRBJ1-1; perhaps TRBD1 as D (6 bases). The CDR3 totals 13 residues. V was cut by 4 bases and J by 6 bases, with 15 bases left in between. CDR1 is SQVTM, CDR2 ANQGSEA, per germline.

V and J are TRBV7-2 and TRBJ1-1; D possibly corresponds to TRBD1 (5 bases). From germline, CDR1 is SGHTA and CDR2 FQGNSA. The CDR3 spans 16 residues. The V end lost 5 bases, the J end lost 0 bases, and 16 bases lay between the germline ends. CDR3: CASSPRPGTVNTEAFF. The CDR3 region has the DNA TGTGCCAGCAGCCCCCGACCCGGGACGGTGAACACTGAAGCTTTCTTT.

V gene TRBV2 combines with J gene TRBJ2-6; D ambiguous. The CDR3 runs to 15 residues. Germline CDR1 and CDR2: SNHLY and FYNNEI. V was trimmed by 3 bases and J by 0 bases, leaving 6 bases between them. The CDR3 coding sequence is TGTGCCAGCAGTGATCTTATCTCTGGGGCCAACGTCCTGACTTTC. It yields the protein CASSDLISGANVLTF.

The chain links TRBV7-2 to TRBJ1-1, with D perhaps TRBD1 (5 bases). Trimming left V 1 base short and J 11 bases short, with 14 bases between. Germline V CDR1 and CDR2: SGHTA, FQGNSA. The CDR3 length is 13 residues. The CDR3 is CASSLVGRVEAFF. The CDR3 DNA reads TGTGCCAGCAGCTTAGTAGGCAGGGTCGAGGCTTTCTTT.

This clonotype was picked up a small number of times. The CDR3 region is CASSPYYFSGANVLTF. The CDR3 region has the DNA TGTGCCAGCAGTCCCTATTACTTCTCTGGGGCCAACGTCCTGACTTTC. This sequence joins TRBV28 and TRBJ2-6, with D unresolved. Germline CDR1 is MDHEN and CDR2 is SYDVKM. V shed 5 bases and J shed 0 bases, with 11 bases lying between them. This CDR3 is 16 amino acids long.

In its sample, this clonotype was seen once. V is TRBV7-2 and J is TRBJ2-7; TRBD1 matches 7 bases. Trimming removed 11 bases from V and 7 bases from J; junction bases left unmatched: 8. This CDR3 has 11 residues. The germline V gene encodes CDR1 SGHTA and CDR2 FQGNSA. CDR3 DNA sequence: TGTGCCTCCTACAGGGGCGGGGAGCAGTACTTC. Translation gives CASYRGGEQYF.

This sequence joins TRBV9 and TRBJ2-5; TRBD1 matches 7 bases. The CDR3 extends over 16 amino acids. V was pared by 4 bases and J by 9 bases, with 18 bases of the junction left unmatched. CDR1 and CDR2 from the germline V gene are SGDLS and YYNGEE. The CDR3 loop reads CASSQTGTAGGGSQYF. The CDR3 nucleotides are TGTGCCAGCAGCCAGACCGGGACAGCTGGGGGTGGGTCCCAGTACTTC.

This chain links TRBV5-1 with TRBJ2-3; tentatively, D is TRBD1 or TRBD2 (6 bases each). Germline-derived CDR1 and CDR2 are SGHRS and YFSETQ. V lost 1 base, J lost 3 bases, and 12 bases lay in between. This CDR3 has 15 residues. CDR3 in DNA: TGCGCCAGCAGCTTGAAGGGGGGCGTAACAGATACGCAGTATTTT. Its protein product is CASSLKGGVTDTQYF.